Sequencing of this T cell receptor (beta chain) was carried out in a study of beta chain features in type 1 diabetes. To note about this clone: Its specificity is not known.

Broader study findings: Patients with type 1 diabetes showed fewer VDJ junction insertions and more deletions. The study found moderately but significantly shorter TCRB CDR3s in all four CD4+ subsets of Type 1 diabetes patients. Cells that show high TCR expression could be over-represented by cDNA sequencing.

The study reverse transcribed the entire isolated RNA, so it sequenced expressed TCRB transcripts. Sequenced by immunoSEQ multiplex PCR; TCRdb stores in-frame clones only, minus some. The table includes 200,000 to 300,000 clones, approximately 13% detected once. This CDR3 comprises 15 residues. V trimming: 0 bases; J trimming: 12 bases; junction bases outside the gene matches: 9. In germline, CDR1 is MGHRA, CDR2 YSYEKL. The gene calls are TRBV4-1 and TRBJ2-5; 11 nucleotides line up with TRBD2. This receptor was obtained from a man between 25 and 39 years old with type 1 diabetes. What was sequenced was naive CD4+ T cells from blood. CDR3 DNA sequence: TGCGCCAGCAGCCAAGAAGAGACTAGCGGGACGAAGGAGTACTTC. Translation: CASSQEETSGTKEYF.